This T cell receptor (beta chain) was identified during a study of cytomegalovirus exposure and HLA in healthy donors. The PCR contained 60 Vbeta and 13 Jbeta primers. Some clones are missing from TCRdb's copy, which holds only in-frame ones; the method was immunoSEQ multiplex PCR. In total, the table holds more than 40,000 clones. The CDR3 loop spans 15 amino acids. The germline gives CDR1 LNHDA, CDR2 SQIVND (reference sequence). Trimming stripped 7 bases from V and 2 bases from J, with 14 bases between. The chain employs TRBV19 and TRBJ1-4, with TRBD1 as a possible D gene (6 bases). Input material: PBMCs. The TCR was taken from a middle-aged woman in good health and CMV-seronegative. The CDR3 region has the DNA TGTGCCAGTATGGGGGGGCGGGCGACTAATGAAAAACTGTTTTTT. Translation gives CASMGGRATNEKLFF. Combining the CDR3 with reference TRBV19 and TRBJ1-4 gives the whole variable domain DGGITQSPKYLFRKEGQNVTLSCEQNLNHDAMYWYRQDPGQGLRLIYYSQIVNDFQKGDIAEGYSVSREKKESFPLTVTSAQKNPTAFYLCASMGGRATNEKLFFGSGTQLSVL.